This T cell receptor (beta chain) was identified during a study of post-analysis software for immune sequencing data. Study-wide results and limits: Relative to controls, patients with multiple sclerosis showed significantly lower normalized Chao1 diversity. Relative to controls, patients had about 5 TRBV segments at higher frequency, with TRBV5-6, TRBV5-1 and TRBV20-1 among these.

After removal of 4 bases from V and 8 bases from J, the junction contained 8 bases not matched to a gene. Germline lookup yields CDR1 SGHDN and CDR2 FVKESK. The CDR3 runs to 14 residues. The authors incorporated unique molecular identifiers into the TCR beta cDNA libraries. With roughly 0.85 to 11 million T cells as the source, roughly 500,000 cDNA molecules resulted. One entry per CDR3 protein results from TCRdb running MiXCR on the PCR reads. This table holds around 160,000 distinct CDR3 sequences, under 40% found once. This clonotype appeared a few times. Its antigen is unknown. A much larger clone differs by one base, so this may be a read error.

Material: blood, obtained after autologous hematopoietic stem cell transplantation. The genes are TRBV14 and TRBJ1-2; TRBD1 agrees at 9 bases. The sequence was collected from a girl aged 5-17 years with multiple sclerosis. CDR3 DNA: TGTGCCAGCAGCCTTGACAGGGGGTGCCGAGGCTACACCTTC. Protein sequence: CASSLDRGCRGYTF.